A single sample is the source of the 26 T cell receptor beta chains below, sequenced in a study of shared clonotypes between healthy human individuals. Clones were sequenced by immunoSEQ multiplex PCR, and TCRdb holds only the in-frame ones, with some missing. In the table there are fewer than 1 million clones, roughly 96% of which are singletons. In the naive CD8 group, cells lacked CD45RO and were positively selected for CCR7, so terminally differentiated effector memory CD45RA+ cells were left out. The sample consisted of naive CD8+ T cells sorted from blood. The receptors here all came from a man aged 25 to 45 in good health.

J is TRBJ2-6 and V is TRBV7-9; unclear D gene. The V gene lost 4 bases and the J gene lost 2 bases, with 0 bases spanning the gap. CDR1 SEHNR and CDR2 FQNEAQ come from the germline V gene (reference sequence). The CDR3 consists of 12 residues. This CDR3 is CASSSGANVLTF. CDR3 coding DNA: TGTGCCAGCAGCTCTGGGGCCAACGTCCTGACTTTC.

This sequence joins TRBV5-1 and TRBJ2-1; 8 bases match TRBD2. There are 17 residues in the CDR3. Germline V gene data show CDR1 as SGHRS and CDR2 as YFSETQ. Trimming took 5 bases from V and 7 from J; bases not matched to a gene: 17. The CDR3 DNA follows: TGCGCCAGCAGTCCCCCCACTAGCGGCCCCGATCGGAATGAGCAGTTCTTC. As protein: CASSPPTSGPDRNEQFF.

The chain's CDR3 is CASSLSTPDREGGYTF. Written as DNA, the CDR3 is TGTGCCAGCAGTTTATCGACCCCGGACAGGGAGGGCGGCTACACCTTC. V and J are TRBV27 and TRBJ1-2, with 8 nucleotides matching TRBD1. This CDR3 has 16 amino acids. Germline V gene data show CDR1 as MNHEY and CDR2 as SMNVEV (reference sequence). After removal of 0 bases from V and 8 bases from J, the junction contained 11 bases not matched to a gene.

J is TRBJ2-2 and V is TRBV7-9; 8 nucleotides line up with TRBD2. Germline lookup yields CDR1 SEHNR and CDR2 FQNEAQ (reference sequence). Trimming cost V 5 bases and J 7 bases; bases outside gene matches: 12. CDR3 size: 16 residues. DNA of the CDR3: TGTGCCAGCAGCCATAGCGGGACCGGGGGTATCGGGGAGCTGTTTTTT. It translates to CASSHSGTGGIGELFF.

V gene TRBV9 combines with J gene TRBJ1-1; D perhaps matches TRBD1 (5 bases). This CDR3 spans 16 amino acids. V was trimmed by 0 bases and J by 2 bases, leaving 14 bases between them. The germline V gene encodes CDR1 SGDLS and CDR2 YYNGEE. The CDR3 protein is CASSVVRGAGNTEAFF. CDR3 coding DNA: TGTGCCAGCAGCGTAGTTAGGGGCGCGGGAAACACTGAAGCTTTCTTT.

The chain recombines TRBV4-1 with TRBJ2-7, with D unresolved. Trimming took 1 base from V and 5 from J, leaving 15 bases between them. Germline lookup yields CDR1 MGHRA and CDR2 YSYEKL. The CDR3 has 15 amino acids. DNA for the CDR3: TGCGCCAGCAGCCAAGGAAGGCATTCATTAGACGAGCAGTACTTC. This translates into CASSQGRHSLDEQYF.

In this sample, this clone turned up a few times. This chain uses TRBV29-1 with TRBJ2-1, with no clear D. The CDR3 contains 10 residues. The V end lost 4 bases, the J end lost 10 bases, and 8 bases lay between the germline ends. The germline CDR1 and CDR2 sequences are SQVTM and ANQGSEA. In nucleotides, the CDR3 is TGCAGCGTTGTGGAAAGCGAGCAGTTCTTC. The encoded protein is CSVVESEQFF.

The chain recombines TRBV27 with TRBJ2-1; 14 nucleotides agree with TRBD2. Looked up from germline, CDR1 is MNHEY and CDR2 is SMNVEV (reference sequence). The CDR3 covers 17 residues. The V and J ends lost 4 bases and 1 base, in that order; junction bases with no gene match: 3. The CDR3 loop reads CASSSGLAGESYNEQFF. The CDR3 region has the DNA TGTGCCAGCAGTTCGGGACTAGCGGGAGAATCCTACAATGAGCAGTTCTTC.

This rearrangement joins TRBV28 to TRBJ1-2; D unclear. V was cut by 3 bases and J by 7 bases, with 18 bases left in between. CDR3 length: 15 amino acids. Germline loops: CDR1 MDHEN, CDR2 SYDVKM. CDR3 sequence (DNA): TGTGCCAGCAGTTTGTCGTCCAGCTCCGGAACTGGCTACACCTTC. Amino acid sequence: CASSLSSSSGTGYTF.

Comment on this clone: Other nucleotide sequences in the sample specify the same CDR3. The rearrangement joins TRBV25-1 to TRBJ2-1, with 7 bases aligning to TRBD2. Germline CDR1 reads MGHDK; CDR2 reads SYGVNS. J lost 0 bases, V lost 4 bases, and 3 bases had no gene match. CDR3 length equals 15 residues. DNA of the CDR3: TGTGCCAGCAGTGCCGGCGGGAGCTCCTACAATGAGCAGTTCTTC. This codes for CASSAGGSSYNEQFF.

The chain joins TRBV7-2 to TRBJ1-2; 8 bases are a match to TRBD1. The CDR3 is made up of 14 amino acids. Trimming removed 1 base from V and 4 bases from J; junction bases left unmatched: 2. From germline, CDR1 is SGHTA and CDR2 FQGNSA. The CDR3, as DNA: TGTGCCAGCAGCTTAGGGGACAGGTTCTATGGCTACACCTTC. It yields the protein CASSLGDRFYGYTF.

The chain employs TRBV4-1 and TRBJ2-1; 12 nucleotides align to TRBD2. This CDR3 spans 18 amino acids. J lost 1 base, V lost 3 bases, and 7 bases had no gene match. CDR1 is MGHRA, CDR2 YSYEKL, per germline. DNA for the CDR3: TGCGCCAGCAGCCAGACCCGCGGACTAGCGGGGTCCTACAATGAGCAGTTCTTC. Encoded protein: CASSQTRGLAGSYNEQFF.

The CDR3 bases are TGTGCCAGCCAACCGAACGGCAGGGCGGGAGAGACCCAGTACTTC. Its protein product is CASQPNGRAGETQYF. The chain combines TRBV2 with TRBJ2-5; D possibly matches TRBD1 or TRBD2 (5 bases each). V was pared by 8 bases and J by 4 bases, with 20 bases between. The CDR3 loop spans 15 amino acids. The V gene's germline CDR1 is SNHLY and CDR2 FYNNEI.

This clone occurred once. This rearrangement joins TRBV6-6 to TRBJ1-2; the match to TRBD1 covers 8 bases. Germline CDR1 is MNHNY and CDR2 is SVGAGI (reference sequence). The CDR3 has 15 residues. V was pared by 3 bases and J by 8 bases, with 11 bases of the junction left unmatched. CDR3 in amino acids: CASSYSLQGADGYTF. CDR3 nucleotide sequence: TGTGCCAGCAGTTATTCCCTTCAGGGGGCAGACGGCTACACCTTC.

The chain combines TRBV29-1 with TRBJ2-3, with 10 bases matching TRBD2. The V gene's germline CDR1 is SQVTM and CDR2 ANQGSEA. With 7 bases clipped from V and 1 base from J, the junction kept 11 bases outside the gene matches. The CDR3 totals 16 residues. For the CDR3, the DNA is TGCAGCGCGCTAGCTAGCGGGAGAAAGGGCACAGATACGCAGTATTTT. It translates to CSALASGRKGTDTQYF.

The V call is TRBV10-3, the J call TRBJ1-4; D ambiguous. Trimming removed 3 bases at V and 6 bases at J, with 5 bases between. This CDR3 comprises 12 residues. The germline CDR1 and CDR2 sequences are ENHRY and SYGVKD. Written as DNA, the CDR3 is TGTGCCATCAGTGACAAGGATGAAAAACTGTTTTTT. This encodes CAISDKDEKLFF.

The chain employs TRBV14 and TRBJ1-2, with a possible D match to TRBD1 (6 bases). Germline CDR1 is SGHDN and CDR2 is FVKESK. The V and J ends lost 3 bases and 2 bases respectively, with 10 bases between them. The CDR3 covers 14 residues. The CDR3 DNA reads TGTGCCAGCAGCCACTCGACAGGCAACTATGGCTACACCTTC. This encodes CASSHSTGNYGYTF.

The CDR3 loop reads CASFSGELFF. The CDR3 DNA sequence: TGTGCCAGCTTCTCCGGGGAGCTGTTTTTT. This chain connects TRBV9 to TRBJ2-2, with D uncertain. Trimming took off 7 bases at V and 6 bases at J, with 4 bases between the two ends. CDR3 length: 10 residues. Per the germline V gene, CDR1 is SGDLS and CDR2 is YYNGEE.

This clone is a singleton in its sample. CDR3 sequence (DNA): TGTGCCAGCAGCCGGCTAGCGGACTACAATGAGCAGTTCTTC. Translated, it gives CASSRLADYNEQFF. The chain employs TRBV5-4 and TRBJ2-1; 7 nucleotides align to TRBD2. The CDR3 is 14 amino acids. Germline CDR1 is SGHNT and CDR2 is YYREEE (reference sequence). The J segment lost 3 bases and the V segment lost 4 bases, leaving 4 bases of the junction unmatched.

This rearrangement joins TRBV18 to TRBJ2-7; D is perhaps TRBD2 (7 bases). The CDR3 loop spans 12 amino acids. The germline V gene has CDR1 KGHSH and CDR2 LQKENI. Trimming left V 4 bases short and J 13 bases short, with 17 bases between. The CDR3: CASSLRQAGVYF. The CDR3, as DNA: TGTGCCAGCTCACTTCGACAGGCGGGGGTTTACTTC.

V usage is TRBV4-1 and J usage is TRBJ1-4; D is uncertain. The CDR3 is 17 amino acids. V was clipped by 6 bases and J by 0 bases, with 17 bases between them. Germline CDR1 reads MGHRA; CDR2 reads YSYEKL. DNA for the CDR3: TGCGCCAGCAGAGTCAGCCCGGAACCTTCAACTAATGAAAAACTGTTTTTT. It is translated as CASRVSPEPSTNEKLFF.

The rearrangement links TRBV7-2 to TRBJ1-2; tentative D call: TRBD1 (6 bases). Germline V gene lookup returns CDR1 SGHTA and CDR2 FQGNSA. V was pared by 1 base and J by 4 bases, with 13 bases between. The CDR3 has 15 residues. The CDR3 nucleotides read TGTGCCAGCAGCTTAGGTCAAACAGGGTTCTATGGCTACACCTTC. Its translation: CASSLGQTGFYGYTF.

This clone was recorded only once. The chain couples TRBV27 to TRBJ1-1; D is possibly TRBD1 (5 bases). V dropped 4 bases and J dropped 12 bases, with 18 bases sitting between them. CDR1 is MNHEY, CDR2 SMNVEV, per germline (reference sequence). The CDR3 sequence is 13 residues long. The CDR3 sequence is CASSWVPGASTFF. The CDR3 DNA reads as TGTGCCAGCAGTTGGGTACCTGGGGCCTCAACTTTCTTT.

V usage is TRBV2 and J usage is TRBJ1-5; D remains ambiguous. CDR1 is SNHLY, CDR2 FYNNEI, per germline. CDR3 length equals 14 residues. V shed 4 bases and J shed 1 base, with 8 bases lying between them. This CDR3 is CASSGTLSNQPQHF. In DNA, the CDR3 is TGTGCCAGCAGTGGGACGTTGAGCAATCAGCCCCAGCATTTT.

CDR3 DNA sequence: TGTGCCAGCAGCAAGGGACCCAGCAACAATCAGCCCCAGCATTTT. It codes for CASSKGPSNNQPQHF. This chain uses TRBV27 with TRBJ1-5; D may be TRBD1 (5 bases). The CDR3 has 15 amino acids. V was trimmed by 6 bases and J by 3 bases, leaving 15 bases between them. CDR1 is MNHEY and CDR2 is SMNVEV in the germline V gene (reference sequence).

In its sample, this clone was seen once. This rearrangement joins TRBV6-4 to TRBJ2-1; D remains unclear. Trimming pared 2 bases from V and 0 bases from J, leaving 11 bases between. The CDR3 length is 16 residues. Germline-derived CDR1 and CDR2 are MRHNA and SNTAGT. This chain's CDR3 is CASSDQDQSSYNEQFF. CDR3 DNA: TGTGCCAGCAGTGACCAGGACCAGAGCTCCTACAATGAGCAGTTCTTC.